Below are 29 T cell receptor beta chains sequenced from a single sample in a study of blood T cell repertoires in COVID-19. Profiling relied on immunoSEQ multiplex PCR, and the TCRdb table lists in-frame clones only, not all of them. The sample carries 45,000 to 70,000 clones, more than 75% recorded once. The sequenced sample was peripheral blood. The receptors were sampled from a man between 60 and 75 years old with acute or convalescent COVID-19.

The chain joins TRBV5-1 to TRBJ2-7, with 8 bases matching TRBD1. The CDR3 is 15 residues long. CDR1 and CDR2 (germline): SGHRS, YFSETQ. The junction had 6 bases not matched to a gene; V was cut back by 4 bases and J by 0 bases. CDR3 in amino acids: CASSISGTGSYEQYF. The DNA for the CDR3 is TGCGCCAGCAGCATCTCCGGGACAGGCTCCTACGAGCAGTACTTC.

The chain has TRBV6-2 or TRBV6-3 and TRBJ2-7; D uncertain. The CDR3 loop spans 14 amino acids. Trimming took off 4 bases at V and 1 base at J, with 11 bases between the two ends. Germline CDR1 is MNHEY and CDR2 is SVGEGT. The CDR3: CASSSPGRSYEQYF. CDR3 in DNA: TGTGCCAGCAGTTCCCCAGGAAGATCCTACGAGCAGTACTTC.

Here the CDR3 reads CASSDGFSQPQHF. The CDR3 region has the DNA TGTGCCAGCAGTGACGGGTTTAGTCAGCCCCAGCATTTT. The rearrangement joins TRBV6-1 to TRBJ1-5, with D uncertain. Deletions cut 3 bases from V and 6 bases from J, with 9 bases between. Germline loops: CDR1 MNHNS, CDR2 SASEGT. The CDR3 has 13 residues.

In nucleotides, the CDR3 is TGTGCCAGTAGGACTACAGGGGGCTGGGGCTACACCTTC. It encodes CASRTTGGWGYTF. This sequence joins TRBV19 and TRBJ1-2; 9 bases fit TRBD1. The V gene's germline CDR1 is LNHDA and CDR2 SQIVND (reference sequence). This CDR3 contains 13 residues. V was pared by 6 bases and J by 8 bases, with 7 bases of the junction left unmatched.

CDR3 nucleotide sequence: TGTGCCAGCAGCCTTGGGCGCGGGGGGGCCTACGAGCAGTACTTC. It encodes CASSLGRGGAYEQYF. V gene TRBV14 combines with J gene TRBJ2-7, with TRBD2 identical over 9 bases. V shed 4 bases and J 2 bases; nucleotides not matched to a gene: 6. Looked up from germline, CDR1 is SGHDN and CDR2 is FVKESK. The CDR3 runs 15 residues.

The chain links TRBV7-9 to TRBJ2-7; D is undetermined. Germline values: CDR1 SEHNR, CDR2 FQNEAQ (reference sequence). The CDR3 has 11 amino acids. Deletions cut 5 bases from V and 7 bases from J, with 9 bases between. CDR3 bases: TGTGCCAGCAGCCCTTTGGAGGAGCAGTACTTC. Translating gives CASSPLEEQYF.

The count of this clone is one. The CDR3 region is CASSPRGTGPGNTIYF. The CDR3, as DNA: TGTGCCAGCAGTCCACGCGGGACAGGGCCCGGAAACACCATATATTTT. The chain has TRBV6-6 and TRBJ1-3; 9 bases match TRBD1. After removal of 5 bases from V and 4 bases from J, the junction contained 9 bases not matched to a gene. From germline, CDR1 is MNHNY and CDR2 SVGAGI (reference sequence). The CDR3 loop spans 16 amino acids.

This rearrangement joins TRBV2 to TRBJ2-2, with 8 nucleotides matching TRBD1. CDR1 is SNHLY, CDR2 FYNNEI, per germline. The CDR3 contains 14 residues. Losses at the gene ends were 3 bases for V and 5 bases for J; bases not matched to a gene: 2. In nucleotides, the CDR3 is TGTGCCAGCAGTGACAGGGGGCAAACCGGGGAGCTGTTTTTT. Translating gives CASSDRGQTGELFF.

The chain employs TRBV7-2 and TRBJ2-5, with D maybe TRBD2 (6 bases). The V end was cut by 0 bases, the J end by 4 bases, with 9 bases between. The CDR3 loop spans 14 amino acids. CDR1 is SGHTA, CDR2 FQGNSA, per germline. The CDR3 loop reads CASSLAGGGETQYF. The CDR3 DNA follows: TGTGCCAGCAGCTTAGCGGGAGGAGGAGAGACCCAGTACTTC.

This chain uses TRBV19 with TRBJ2-1; D perhaps matches TRBD2 (6 bases). The CDR3 is made up of 16 amino acids. With 0 bases removed from V and 5 bases from J, the gap between germline ends came to 14 bases. CDR1 LNHDA and CDR2 SQIVND come from the germline V gene (reference sequence). The DNA for the CDR3 is TGTGCCAGTAGTATAGATTACGGGGGTTCAAACAATGAGCAGTTCTTC. It yields the protein CASSIDYGGSNNEQFF.

Written as DNA, the CDR3 is TGTGCCAGCAGCTTCCCGGCGGCGCGGAGCACAGATACGCAGTATTTT. Its protein product is CASSFPAARSTDTQYF. The rearrangement links TRBV5-4 to TRBJ2-3; D is unresolved. The CDR3 has 16 residues. The germline V and J ends were trimmed by 2 bases and 0 bases, with 13 bases remaining between them. CDR1 is SGHNT, CDR2 YYREEE, per germline (reference sequence).

This chain joins TRBV2 and TRBJ1-6; D remains ambiguous. The V and J ends lost 2 bases and 6 bases respectively, with 11 bases between them. The CDR3 length is 15 residues. Germline V CDR1 and CDR2: SNHLY, FYNNEI. The CDR3 loop is CASSEQQFSNSPLHF. The CDR3 coding sequence is TGTGCCAGCAGTGAACAACAGTTCTCTAATTCACCCCTCCACTTT.

The V gene is TRBV27, the J gene TRBJ2-1; the D is unclear. The CDR3 is made up of 14 amino acids. V lost 4 bases and J 7 bases, leaving 14 bases between the germline ends. Per the germline V gene, CDR1 is MNHEY and CDR2 is SMNVEV (reference sequence). In DNA form, the CDR3 reads TGTGCCAGCAGTTGGTTTCTAGGTGAAAATGAGCAGTTCTTC. Amino acids: CASSWFLGENEQFF.

The chain uses TRBV9 and TRBJ2-5, with D perhaps TRBD2 (6 bases). The V end was cut by 1 base, the J end by 2 bases, with 12 bases between. The CDR3 contains 15 residues. Per the germline V gene, CDR1 is SGDLS and CDR2 is YYNGEE. Written as DNA, the CDR3 is TGTGCCAGCAGCGTATTGGGGACTCAACAAGAGACCCAGTACTTC. Translation: CASSVLGTQQETQYF.

J is TRBJ1-5 and V is TRBV28; maybe TRBD1 (5 bases). V lost 6 bases, J lost 3 bases, and 9 bases lay in between. CDR3 size: 13 residues. Germline V lookup: CDR1 MDHEN, CDR2 SYDVKM. CDR3 nucleotide sequence: TGTGCCAGCAGGGGGCCTACCAATCAGCCCCAGCATTTT. Translating it yields CASRGPTNQPQHF.

This clone was recorded a few times. The chain uses TRBV5-1 and TRBJ2-5; D is unclear. The CDR3 contains 13 residues. CDR1 SGHRS and CDR2 YFSETQ come from the germline V gene. Trimming shortened V by 6 bases and J by 2 bases, and 11 bases separated the two germline ends. The CDR3 reads CASIDSLQETQYF. The CDR3 DNA sequence: TGCGCCAGCATAGATTCCTTACAAGAGACCCAGTACTTC. The full variable domain, rest sourced from reference TRBV5-1 and TRBJ2-5, is KAGVTQTPRYLIKTRGQQVTLSCSPISGHRSVSWYQQTPGQGLQFLFEYFSETQRNKGNFPGRFSGRQFSNSRSEMNVSTLELGDSALYLCASIDSLQETQYFGPGTRLLVL.

The chain recombines TRBV9 with TRBJ2-2; D gene unclear. The CDR3 covers 13 residues. The germline V and J ends were trimmed by 0 bases and 7 bases, with 7 bases remaining between them. The germline CDR1 and CDR2 sequences are SGDLS and YYNGEE. The CDR3 reads CASSVVTGGELFF. The CDR3 nucleotides read TGTGCCAGCAGCGTAGTAACGGGCGGGGAGCTGTTTTTT.

The rearrangement links TRBV5-6 to TRBJ2-5; 7 nucleotides line up with TRBD2. The germline V gene has CDR1 SGHDT and CDR2 YYEEEE. CDR3 length equals 14 residues. The junction had 10 bases not matched to a gene; V was cut back by 5 bases and J by 6 bases. The CDR3 loop reads CASRKREGGKTQYF. As DNA, the CDR3 is TGTGCCAGCAGAAAAAGGGAGGGTGGAAAGACCCAGTACTTC.

This chain joins TRBV28 and TRBJ2-3; weak D call: TRBD1 (7 bases). This CDR3 has 14 amino acids. V lost 7 bases and J lost 4, with 15 bases in between. Germline assignment: CDR1 MDHEN and CDR2 SYDVKM. Here the CDR3 reads CASKPGGSSDTQYF. DNA for the CDR3: TGTGCCAGCAAGCCAGGGGGGAGCTCAGATACGCAGTATTTT.

The chain combines TRBV4-1 with TRBJ2-1; 8 bases agree with TRBD2. Germline trimming cut 4 bases from V and 9 bases from J; bases unmatched to any gene: 5. The CDR3 is 13 residues long. Per germline, CDR1 MGHRA and CDR2 YSYEKL. The CDR3 nucleotides read TGCGCCAGCAGCCTACGGGGGGGCACTGAGCAGTTCTTC. Translating it yields CASSLRGGTEQFF.

This clone was detected a few times. V usage is TRBV28 and J usage is TRBJ1-4; D ambiguous. Germline V gene lookup returns CDR1 MDHEN and CDR2 SYDVKM. The CDR3 extends over 15 amino acids. V was trimmed by 2 bases and J by 7 bases, leaving 14 bases between them. CDR3 sequence (DNA): TGTGCCAGCAGTTTACCTCCCGGTGGTGCTGAAAAACTGTTTTTT. Its translation: CASSLPPGGAEKLFF.

The chain has TRBV9 and TRBJ2-2, with a tentative D call TRBD1 (6 bases). This CDR3 region has 14 residues. Germline CDR1 SGDLS, CDR2 YYNGEE. Trimming took off 5 bases at V and 7 bases at J, with 15 bases between the two ends. In DNA form, the CDR3 reads TGTGCCAGCAGGCCCGCAGGGGTTGGCGGGGAGCTGTTTTTT. It codes for CASRPAGVGGELFF.

The CDR3 sequence: CASKSAGGLSPLHF. CDR3 coding DNA: TGTGCCAGCAAATCGGCGGGGGGGCTTTCACCCCTCCACTTT. The chain is built from TRBV6-5 and TRBJ1-6; weak D call: TRBD1 (6 bases). The CDR3 loop spans 14 amino acids. V lost 7 bases to trimming and J lost 9 bases, with 16 bases between them. Germline loops: CDR1 MNHEY, CDR2 SVGAGI.

V gene TRBV7-2 combines with J gene TRBJ2-5; 9 bases match TRBD1. There are 14 residues in the CDR3. The V segment lost 5 bases and the J segment 2 bases; nucleotides outside the gene matches: 3. Per the germline V gene, CDR1 is SGHTA and CDR2 is FQGNSA. As DNA, the CDR3 is TGTGCCAGCAGCCCTGGACAGGGGCAAGAGACCCAGTACTTC. Translated, it gives CASSPGQGQETQYF.

The J gene is TRBJ1-1, the V gene TRBV19, with TRBD1 as a possible D gene (5 bases). From germline, CDR1 is LNHDA and CDR2 SQIVND (reference sequence). CDR3 size: 14 residues. Trimming stripped 5 bases from V and 0 bases from J, with 10 bases between. The CDR3 DNA reads TGTGCCAGTAGTGGTTGGGGCATGAACACTGAAGCTTTCTTT. This sequence encodes CASSGWGMNTEAFF.

The chain combines TRBV4-2 with TRBJ1-1; 9 nucleotides align to TRBD1. CDR1 is LGHNA, CDR2 YNFKEQ, per germline. CDR3 size: 16 residues. Trimming cost V 1 base and J 6 bases; bases outside gene matches: 9. In DNA, the CDR3 is TGTGCCAGCAGCCAAGGACGACAGGGGGGTAAGGCTGAAGCTTTCTTT. Protein: CASSQGRQGGKAEAFF.

V and J are TRBV19 and TRBJ2-5; D may be TRBD1 (5 bases). The germline V gene encodes CDR1 LNHDA and CDR2 SQIVND (reference sequence). V lost 5 bases to trimming and J lost 5 bases, with 9 bases between them. The CDR3 is 12 amino acids. The CDR3 loop is CASSPGSETQYF. The CDR3 coding sequence is TGTGCCAGTAGTCCAGGGTCGGAGACCCAGTACTTC.

The CDR3 loop is CATSDSVSGGYNEQFF. The CDR3 DNA sequence: TGTGCCACCAGTGATTCGGTTAGCGGGGGCTACAATGAGCAGTTCTTC. V is TRBV24-1 and J is TRBJ2-1; 9 positions agree with TRBD2. Germline V gene data show CDR1 as KGHDR and CDR2 as SFDVKD. Losses at the gene ends were 2 bases for V and 3 bases for J; bases not matched to a gene: 4. This CDR3 contains 16 residues.

The chain combines TRBV7-9 with TRBJ1-3; D is unclear. Per the germline V gene, CDR1 is SEHNR and CDR2 is FQNEAQ (reference sequence). The CDR3 extends over 14 amino acids. Trimming pared 5 bases from V and 1 base from J, leaving 9 bases between. CDR3 in DNA: TGTGCCAGCAGCCCGGGTCTGTCTGGAAACACCATATATTTT. Translation: CASSPGLSGNTIYF.